This paragraph reports one TCR beta chain. This same CDR3 is encoded by further DNA sequences in the sample. V dropped 1 base and J dropped 0 bases, with 10 bases sitting between them. Germline V lookup: CDR1 SGHVS, CDR2 FQNEAQ. The CDR3 is made up of 15 amino acids. This specimen belongs to a study of blood T cell repertoires in COVID-19. Study background: Samples came from the United States, Italy and Spain, spanning acute and convalescent COVID-19.

Per the authors' pipeline: Amplification with reference gene primers provided the estimates of nucleated cell counts. Libraries were prepared by immunoSEQ multiplex PCR; TCRdb keeps only in-frame clonotypes and omits some of them. V, J and clone size reflect that table, while D and trimming were determined from the DNA. Of around 140,000 clones in the sample, 81% were seen once. Source material: peripheral blood. The chain combines TRBV7-8 with TRBJ2-7; D gene ambiguous. This receptor was taken from a human donor in a cohort sampled during active COVID-19. The CDR3 loop reads CASSLGGTGSYEQYF. The CDR3 bases are TGTGCCAGCAGCTTAGGCGGCACTGGCTCCTACGAGCAGTACTTC.